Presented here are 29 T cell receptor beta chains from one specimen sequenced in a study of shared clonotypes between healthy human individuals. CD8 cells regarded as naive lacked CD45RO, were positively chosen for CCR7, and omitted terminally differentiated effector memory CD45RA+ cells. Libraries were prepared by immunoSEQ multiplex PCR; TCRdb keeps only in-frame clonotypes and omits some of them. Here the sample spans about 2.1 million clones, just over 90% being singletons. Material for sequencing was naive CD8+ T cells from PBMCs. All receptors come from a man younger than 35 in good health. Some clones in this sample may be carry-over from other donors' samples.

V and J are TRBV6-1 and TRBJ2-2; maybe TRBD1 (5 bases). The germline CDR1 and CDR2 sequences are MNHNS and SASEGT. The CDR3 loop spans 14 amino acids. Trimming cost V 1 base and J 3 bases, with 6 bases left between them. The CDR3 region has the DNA TGTGCCAGCAGTGAAGGACAGTACACCGGGGAGCTGTTTTTT. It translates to CASSEGQYTGELFF.

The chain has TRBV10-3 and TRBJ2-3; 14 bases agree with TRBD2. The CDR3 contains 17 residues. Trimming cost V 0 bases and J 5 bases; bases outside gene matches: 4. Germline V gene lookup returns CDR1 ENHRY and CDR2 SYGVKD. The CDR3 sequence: CAISESLGTSGRDTQYF. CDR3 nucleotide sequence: TGTGCCATCAGTGAGTCTCTAGGGACTAGCGGGAGAGATACGCAGTATTTT.

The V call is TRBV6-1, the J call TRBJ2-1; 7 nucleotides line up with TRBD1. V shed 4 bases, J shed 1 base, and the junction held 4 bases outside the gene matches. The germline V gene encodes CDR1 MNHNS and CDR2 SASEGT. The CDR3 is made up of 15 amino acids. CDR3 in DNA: TGTGCCAGCAGTGCCGGGACAGTTTCCTACAATGAGCAGTTCTTC. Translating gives CASSAGTVSYNEQFF.

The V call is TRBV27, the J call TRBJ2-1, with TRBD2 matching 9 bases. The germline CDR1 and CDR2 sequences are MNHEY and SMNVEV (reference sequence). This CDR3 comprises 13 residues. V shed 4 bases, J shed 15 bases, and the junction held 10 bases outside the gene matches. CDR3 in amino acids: CASSSGLADPWFF. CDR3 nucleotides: TGTGCCAGCAGTTCGGGACTAGCCGACCCTTGGTTCTTC.

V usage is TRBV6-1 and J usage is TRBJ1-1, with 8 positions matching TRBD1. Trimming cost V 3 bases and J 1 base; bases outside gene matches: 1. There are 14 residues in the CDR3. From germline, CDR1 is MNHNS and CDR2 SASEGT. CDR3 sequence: CASSDRGPNTEAFF. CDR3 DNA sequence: TGTGCCAGCAGTGACAGGGGGCCGAACACTGAAGCTTTCTTT.

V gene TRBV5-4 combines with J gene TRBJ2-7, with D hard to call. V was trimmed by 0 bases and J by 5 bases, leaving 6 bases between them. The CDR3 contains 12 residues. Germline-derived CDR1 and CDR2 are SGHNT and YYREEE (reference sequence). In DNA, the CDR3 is TGTGCCAGCAGCTTGGTACTGGACGAGCAGTACTTC. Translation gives CASSLVLDEQYF.

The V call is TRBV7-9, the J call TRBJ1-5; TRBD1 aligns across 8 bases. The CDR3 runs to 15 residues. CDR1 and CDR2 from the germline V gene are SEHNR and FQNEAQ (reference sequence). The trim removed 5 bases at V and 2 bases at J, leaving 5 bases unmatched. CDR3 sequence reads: CASSVDREGNQPQHF. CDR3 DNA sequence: TGTGCCAGCAGCGTGGACAGGGAGGGCAATCAGCCCCAGCATTTT.

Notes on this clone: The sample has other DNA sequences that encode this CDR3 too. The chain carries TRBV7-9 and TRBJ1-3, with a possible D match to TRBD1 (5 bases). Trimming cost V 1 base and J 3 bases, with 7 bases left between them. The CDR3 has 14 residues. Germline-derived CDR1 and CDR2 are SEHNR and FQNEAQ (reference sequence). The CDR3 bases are TGTGCCAGCAGCTTAGGAGGGGTTGGAAACACCATATATTTT. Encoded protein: CASSLGGVGNTIYF.

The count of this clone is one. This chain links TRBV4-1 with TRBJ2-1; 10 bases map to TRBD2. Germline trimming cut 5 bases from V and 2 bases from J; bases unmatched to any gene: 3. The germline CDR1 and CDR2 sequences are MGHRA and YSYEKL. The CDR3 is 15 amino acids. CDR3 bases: TGCGCCAGCAGCTTCCTAGCGGGAGCCTACAATGAGCAGTTCTTC. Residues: CASSFLAGAYNEQFF.

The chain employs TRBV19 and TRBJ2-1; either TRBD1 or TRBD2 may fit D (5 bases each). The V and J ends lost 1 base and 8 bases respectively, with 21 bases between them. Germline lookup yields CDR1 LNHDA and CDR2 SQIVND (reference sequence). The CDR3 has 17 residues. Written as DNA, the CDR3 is TGTGCCAGTAGTATAGCATTTACCTCTAACGAGGGGCATGAGCAGTTCTTC. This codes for CASSIAFTSNEGHEQFF.

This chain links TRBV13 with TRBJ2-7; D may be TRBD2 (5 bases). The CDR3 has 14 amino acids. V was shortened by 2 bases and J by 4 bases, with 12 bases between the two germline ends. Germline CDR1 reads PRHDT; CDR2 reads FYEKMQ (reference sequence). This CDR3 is CASSLRLASYEQYF. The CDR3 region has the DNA TGTGCCAGCAGCTTACGGCTAGCATCGTACGAGCAGTACTTC.

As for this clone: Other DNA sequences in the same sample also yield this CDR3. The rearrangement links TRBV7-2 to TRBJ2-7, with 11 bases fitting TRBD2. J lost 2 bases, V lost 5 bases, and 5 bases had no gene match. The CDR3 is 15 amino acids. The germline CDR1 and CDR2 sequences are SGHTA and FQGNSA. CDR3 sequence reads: CASSLLAGAPYEQYF. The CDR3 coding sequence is TGTGCCAGCAGCCTACTAGCGGGAGCTCCCTACGAGCAGTACTTC.

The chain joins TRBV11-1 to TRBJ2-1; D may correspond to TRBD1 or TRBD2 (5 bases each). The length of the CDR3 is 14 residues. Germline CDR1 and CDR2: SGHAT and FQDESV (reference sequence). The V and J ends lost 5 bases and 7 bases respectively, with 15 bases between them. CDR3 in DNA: TGTGCCAGCAGCAGATTCCGGGACCCAAATGAGCAGTTCTTC. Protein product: CASSRFRDPNEQFF.

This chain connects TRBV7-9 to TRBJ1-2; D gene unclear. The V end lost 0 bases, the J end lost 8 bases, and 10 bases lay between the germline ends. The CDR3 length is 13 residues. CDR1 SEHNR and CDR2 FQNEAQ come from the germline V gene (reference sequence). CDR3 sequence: CASSLADMSGYTF. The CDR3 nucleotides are TGTGCCAGCAGCTTAGCTGATATGAGCGGCTACACCTTC.

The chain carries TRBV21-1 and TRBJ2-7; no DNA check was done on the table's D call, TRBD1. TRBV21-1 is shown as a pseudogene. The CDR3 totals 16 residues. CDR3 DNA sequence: TGTGCCAGCAGCAAAGGCCCTGACAGGGGTAAGTACGAGCAGTACTTC. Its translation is CASSKGPDRGKYEQYF.

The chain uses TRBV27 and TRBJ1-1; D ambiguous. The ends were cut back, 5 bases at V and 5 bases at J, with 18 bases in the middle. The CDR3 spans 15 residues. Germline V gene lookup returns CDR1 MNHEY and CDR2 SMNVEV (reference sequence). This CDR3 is CASSPPLRKGTEAFF. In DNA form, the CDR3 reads TGTGCCAGCAGTCCCCCGTTGCGAAAAGGGACTGAAGCTTTCTTT.

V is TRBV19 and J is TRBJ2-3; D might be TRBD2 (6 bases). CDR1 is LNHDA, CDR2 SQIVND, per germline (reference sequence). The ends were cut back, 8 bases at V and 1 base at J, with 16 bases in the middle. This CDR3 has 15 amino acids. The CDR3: CASQLGGSGTDTQYF. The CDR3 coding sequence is TGTGCCAGTCAACTGGGGGGTTCCGGCACAGATACGCAGTATTTT.

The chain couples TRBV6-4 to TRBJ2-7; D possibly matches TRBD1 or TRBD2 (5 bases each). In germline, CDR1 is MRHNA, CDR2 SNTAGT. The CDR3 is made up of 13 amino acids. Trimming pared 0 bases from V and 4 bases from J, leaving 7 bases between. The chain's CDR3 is CASSDSGEYEQYF. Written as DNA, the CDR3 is TGTGCCAGCAGTGACTCGGGGGAATACGAGCAGTACTTC.

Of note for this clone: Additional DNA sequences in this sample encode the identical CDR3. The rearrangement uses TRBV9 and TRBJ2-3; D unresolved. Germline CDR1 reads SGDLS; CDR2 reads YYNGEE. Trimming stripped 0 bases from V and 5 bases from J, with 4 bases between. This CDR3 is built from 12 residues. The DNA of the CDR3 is TGTGCCAGCAGCGTAGGCGGAGATACGCAGTATTTT. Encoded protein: CASSVGGDTQYF.

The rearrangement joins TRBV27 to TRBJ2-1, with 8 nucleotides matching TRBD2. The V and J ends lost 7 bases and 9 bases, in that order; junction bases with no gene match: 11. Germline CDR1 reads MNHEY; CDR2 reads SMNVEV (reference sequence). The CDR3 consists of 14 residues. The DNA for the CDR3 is TGTGCCAGCAACTCCCGGGAGGGCCTTAGTGAGCAGTTCTTC. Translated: CASNSREGLSEQFF.

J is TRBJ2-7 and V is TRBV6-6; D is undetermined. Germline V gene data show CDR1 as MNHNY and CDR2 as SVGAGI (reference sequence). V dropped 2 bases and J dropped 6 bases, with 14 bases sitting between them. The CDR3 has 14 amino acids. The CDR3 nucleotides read TGTGCCAGCAGTTACGGGCCTCTTGCTGGCGAGCAGTACTTC. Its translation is CASSYGPLAGEQYF.

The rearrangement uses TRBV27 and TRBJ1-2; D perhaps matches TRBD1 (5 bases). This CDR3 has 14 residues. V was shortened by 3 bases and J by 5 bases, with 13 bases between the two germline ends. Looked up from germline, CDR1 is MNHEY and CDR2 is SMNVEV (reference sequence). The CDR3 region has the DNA TGTGCCAGCAGTTTGAACGGGGCGACTTATGGCTACACCTTC. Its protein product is CASSLNGATYGYTF.

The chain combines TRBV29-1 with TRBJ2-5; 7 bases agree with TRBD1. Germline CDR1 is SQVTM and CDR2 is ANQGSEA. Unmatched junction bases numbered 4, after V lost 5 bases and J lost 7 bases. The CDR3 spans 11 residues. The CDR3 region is CSVTGETTQYF. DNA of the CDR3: TGCAGCGTTACAGGGGAAACGACCCAGTACTTC.

CDR3 amino acids: CASRSGITGELFF. CDR3 nucleotide sequence: TGTGCCAGCCGTTCAGGGATCACCGGGGAGCTGTTTTTT. The chain is built from TRBV18 and TRBJ2-2; D perhaps matches TRBD1 (5 bases). The CDR3 covers 13 residues. Germline V lookup: CDR1 KGHSH, CDR2 LQKENI. Trimming removed 8 bases from V and 4 bases from J, with 11 bases in between.

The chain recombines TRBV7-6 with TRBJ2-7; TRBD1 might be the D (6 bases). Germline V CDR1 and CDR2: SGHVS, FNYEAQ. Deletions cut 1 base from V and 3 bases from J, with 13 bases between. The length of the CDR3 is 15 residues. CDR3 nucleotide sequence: TGTGCCAGCAGCTTAGGAACAGGGAACGGCTACGAGCAGTACTTC. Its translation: CASSLGTGNGYEQYF.

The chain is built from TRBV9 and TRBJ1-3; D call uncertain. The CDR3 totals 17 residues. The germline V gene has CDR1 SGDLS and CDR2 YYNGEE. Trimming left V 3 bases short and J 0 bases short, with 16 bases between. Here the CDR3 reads CASSDRATASSGNTIYF. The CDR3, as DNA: TGTGCCAGCAGCGACCGCGCGACGGCCAGCTCTGGAAACACCATATATTTT. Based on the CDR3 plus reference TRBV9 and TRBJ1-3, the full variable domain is DSGVTQTPKHLITATGQRVTLRCSPRSGDLSVYWYQQSLDQGLQFLIQYYNGEERAKGNILERFSAQQFPDLHSELNLSSLELGDSALYFCASSDRATASSGNTIYFGEGSWLTVV.

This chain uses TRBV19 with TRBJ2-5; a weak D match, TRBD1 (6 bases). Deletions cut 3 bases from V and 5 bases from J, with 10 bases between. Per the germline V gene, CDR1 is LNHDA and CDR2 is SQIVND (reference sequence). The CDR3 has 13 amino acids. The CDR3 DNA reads TGTGCCAGTAGTATGTCAGGGGATGAGACCCAGTACTTC. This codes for CASSMSGDETQYF.

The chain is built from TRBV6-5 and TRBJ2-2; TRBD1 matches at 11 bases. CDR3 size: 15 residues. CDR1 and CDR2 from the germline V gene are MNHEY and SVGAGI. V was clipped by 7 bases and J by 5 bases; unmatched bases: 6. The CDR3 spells CASTHRDRGTGELFF. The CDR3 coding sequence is TGTGCCAGCACCCACCGGGACAGGGGGACCGGGGAGCTGTTTTTT.

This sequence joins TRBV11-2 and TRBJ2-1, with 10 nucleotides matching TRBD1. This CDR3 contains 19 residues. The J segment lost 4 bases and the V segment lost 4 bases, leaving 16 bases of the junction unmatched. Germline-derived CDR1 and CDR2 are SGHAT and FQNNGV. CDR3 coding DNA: TGTGCCAGCAGCTCGATCCTATCCGACAGGGGGCGACGATACAATGAGCAGTTCTTC. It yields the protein CASSSILSDRGRRYNEQFF.